These T cell receptor beta chains were read from a single sample in a study of OX40 agonist ivuxolimab in advanced cancers. Clones were sequenced by immunoSEQ multiplex PCR, and TCRdb holds only the in-frame ones, with some missing. The repertoire consists of about 70,000 clones, with 86% occurring once and the leading ten covering around 2%. The specimen was CD4+ or CD8+ T cells sorted from blood, collected in a trial of the OX40 agonist ivuxolimab. The receptors shown here come from an adult with an advanced solid tumor such as melanoma, head and neck, liver or kidney cancer. CDR3s leave out the opening cysteine and the closing phenylalanine or tryptophan. Expanded clones get a size class; other rows say once, few or many, or leave the size out.

abundance,v_gene,j_gene,CDR3aa
once,TRBV10-3,TRBJ2-7,AISEGREGRQY
NA,TRBV11-3,TRBJ2-3,ASSLGQSPGTQY
NA,TRBV6-1,TRBJ1-1,ASRVTGASTEAF
NA,TRBV6-5,TRBJ1-4,ASSNRGGDEKLF
once,TRBV28,TRBJ2-2,ASSYTGGAAGELF
NA,TRBV5-1,TRBJ2-7,ASSLAARSEQY
NA,TRBV29-1,TRBJ1-2,SVERFYGYT
NA,TRBV15,TRBJ1-3,ATSRDHQYSGNTIY
NA,TRBV4-3,TRBJ2-5,ASSQVRGRGETQY
NA,TRBV27,TRBJ2-7,ASSLSGRESYEQY
NA,TRBV7-2,TRBJ2-5,ASSLVSGGVQETQY
NA,TRBV5-1,TRBJ2-7,ASSLMTGVSSYEQY
NA,TRBV6-6,TRBJ2-1,ASSLGLNNEQF
NA,TRBV7-9,TRBJ2-3,ASSPGTSGATQY
NA,TRBV2,TRBJ2-7,ASSGNRNPPNEQY
NA,TRBV6-5,TRBJ2-3,ASSYIGLRADTQY
NA,TRBV19,TRBJ1-5,ASSSKSTGAVQPQH
NA,TRBV18,TRBJ2-7,ASSPPAGGGEQY
few,TRBV28,TRBJ1-5,ASSLKSWTGGNQPQH
NA,TRBV27,TRBJ2-7,ASSSGGFTYEQY